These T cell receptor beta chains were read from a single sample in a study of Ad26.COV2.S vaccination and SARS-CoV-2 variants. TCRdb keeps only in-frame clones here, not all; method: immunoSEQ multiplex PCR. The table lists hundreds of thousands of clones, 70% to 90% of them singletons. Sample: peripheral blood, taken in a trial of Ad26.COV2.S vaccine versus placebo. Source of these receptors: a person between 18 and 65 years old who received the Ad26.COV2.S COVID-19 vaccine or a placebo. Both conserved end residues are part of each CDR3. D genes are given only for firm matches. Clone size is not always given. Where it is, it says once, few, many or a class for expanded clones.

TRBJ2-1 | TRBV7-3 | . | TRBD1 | TGTGCCATCTGGCCCCGACAGGGGAACTACAATGAGCAGTTCTTC | CAIWPRQGNYNEQFF
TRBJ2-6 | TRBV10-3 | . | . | TGTGCCATCAGCACGTCAGGGACTGGGGCCAACGTCCTGACTTTC | CAISTSGTGANVLTF
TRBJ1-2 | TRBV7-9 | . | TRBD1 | TGTGCCAGCAGCTCTGGTCCCGGGACAGGGGATGGCGATGGCTACACCTTC | CASSSGPGTGDGDGYTF
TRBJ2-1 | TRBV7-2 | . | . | TGTGCCAGCAGCTCGAGCAGCTACAATGAGCAGTTCTTC | CASSSSSYNEQFF
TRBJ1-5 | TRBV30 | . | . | TGTGCCTGGAAGAGGATGGGTAGCAATCAGCCCCAGCATTTT | CAWKRMGSNQPQHF
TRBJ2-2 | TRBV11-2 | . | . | TGTGCCAGCAGCCCCGGCAGCACCGGGGAGCTGTTTTTT | CASSPGSTGELFF
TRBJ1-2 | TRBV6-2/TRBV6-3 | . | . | TGTGCCAGCAGTCCCGGATATGTCGGCTACACCTTC | CASSPGYVGYTF
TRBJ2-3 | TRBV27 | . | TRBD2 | TGTGCCAGCAGCGCGGGGGGGGGAGGATTCACAGATACGCAGTATTTT | CASSAGGGGFTDTQYF
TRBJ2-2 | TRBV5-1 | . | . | TGCGCCAGCAGCTTCGTTGGACCGAACACCGGGGAGCTGTTTTTT | CASSFVGPNTGELFF
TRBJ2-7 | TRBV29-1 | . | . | TGCAGCGTTGGGGGACCGTCCTACGAGCAGTACTTC | CSVGGPSYEQYF
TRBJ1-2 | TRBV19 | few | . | TGTGCCAGTAACATTCGCGGAACAGGAAATAACTATGGCTACACCTTC | CASNIRGTGNNYGYTF
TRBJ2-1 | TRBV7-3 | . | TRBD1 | TGTGCCAGCAGCGCTACCGACAGGGTTGCCTACAATGAGCAGTTCTTC | CASSATDRVAYNEQFF
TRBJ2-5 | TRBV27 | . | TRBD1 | TGTGCCAGCAGTTTTACAGGGGGCAAGACCCAGTACTTC | CASSFTGGKTQYF
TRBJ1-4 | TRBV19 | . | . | TGTGCCAGTAGTATTTCTGCGGGTCCTGAAAAACTGTTTTTT | CASSISAGPEKLFF
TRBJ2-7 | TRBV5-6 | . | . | TGTGCCAGCAGCTTGGGGGGCGATCAGTACTTC | CASSLGGDQYF
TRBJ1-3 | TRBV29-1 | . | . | TGCAGCGTTAGCAGGGCTGGAAACACCATATATTTT | CSVSRAGNTIYF
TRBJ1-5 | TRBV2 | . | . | TGTGCCAGCAGCGACGCAGGGCGTAATCAGCCCCAGCATTTT | CASSDAGRNQPQHF
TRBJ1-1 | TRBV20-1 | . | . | TGCAGTGCTAGAGATGAACCCCAAGCTTTCTTT | CSARDEPQAFF
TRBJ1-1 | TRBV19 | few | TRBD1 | TGTGCCAGTGGACAGGGGGAGGCTTTCTTT | CASGQGEAFF
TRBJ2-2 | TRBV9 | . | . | TGTGCCAGCAGCGTAGCAGGTCAGAGCACCGGGGAGCTGTTTTTT | CASSVAGQSTGELFF
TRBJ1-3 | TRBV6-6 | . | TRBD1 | TGTGCCAGCAGTTCGGGACAGGGGGGCGGAAACACCATATATTTT | CASSSGQGGGNTIYF
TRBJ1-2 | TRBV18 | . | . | TGTGCCAGCTCACCATGGGACCAGGGACTAGAAGGCTATGGCTACACCTTC | CASSPWDQGLEGYGYTF
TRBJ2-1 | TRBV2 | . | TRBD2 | TGTGCCAGCAGTGAAGCGCTACTAGCGGGATACTACAATGAGCAGTTCTTC | CASSEALLAGYYNEQFF
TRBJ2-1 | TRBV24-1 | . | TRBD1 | TGTGCCACCAGTGATCCCCGACAGGGACATAGGGATGAGCAGTTCTTC | CATSDPRQGHRDEQFF
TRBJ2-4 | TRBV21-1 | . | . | TGTGCCAGCACTAAAGGTTGGGGGAACATTCAGTACTTC | CASTKGWGNIQYF